This passage covers 4 T cell receptor beta chains from one sample sequenced in a study of T cell repertoires in cytomegalovirus infection. TCRdb re-derived calls from the reads in MiXCR, one entry per CDR3 protein. The sample consists of roughly 130,000 distinct CDR3 sequences, about 24% of them appearing once. These receptors are not linked to any known antigen. Sequences were obtained from PBMCs, sequenced either directly or after in vitro stimulation (not recorded which). The receptor set was obtained from a human donor in good health (CMV status not recorded). Some clones in this sample may be carry-over from other donors' samples.

There are many counts of this clonotype. The V and J genes are TRBV7-9 and TRBJ2-7, with no clear D. Germline values: CDR1 SEHNR, CDR2 FQNEAQ (reference sequence). The CDR3 loop spans 13 amino acids. Deletions cut 5 bases from V and 5 bases from J, with 13 bases between. The CDR3: CASSPRPQHEQYF. In DNA, the CDR3 is TGTGCCAGCAGCCCGAGGCCTCAGCACGAGCAGTACTTC. Full variable domain (rest looked up from reference TRBV7-9 and TRBJ2-7): DTGVSQNPRHKITKRGQNVTFRCDPISEHNRLYWYRQTLGQGPEFLTYFQNEAQLEKSRLLSDRFSAERPKGSFSTLEIQRTEQGDSAMYLCASSPRPQHEQYFGPGTRLTVT.

This clonotype was counted many times. The conserved final phenylalanine or tryptophan is absent from the CDR3, which likely points to a read error. It is unclear where the CDR3 begins or ends on the DNA, so no DNA is shown, and the CDR3 is as TCRdb lists it. The CDR3 reads CASGTSPRAPLSI. The chain employs TRBV6-2 or TRBV6-3 and TRBJ1-5; TRBD1 is the table's D call, not checked against the DNA. The CDR3 region is 13 residues in length, termini included. Germline-derived CDR1 and CDR2 are MNHEY and SVGEGT.

V gene TRBV30 combines with J gene TRBJ2-1, with D hard to call. The V gene's germline CDR1 is GTSNPN and CDR2 SVGIG (reference sequence). The CDR3 is made up of 13 amino acids. Trimming shortened V by 2 bases and J by 13 bases, and 18 bases separated the two germline ends. This CDR3 is CAWSLYTPLGQFF. The CDR3 DNA reads as TGTGCCTGGAGTTTGTACACCCCCCTGGGTCAGTTCTTC.

This clonotype was observed many times. The chain joins TRBV28 to TRBJ2-7, with 10 bases lining up with TRBD1. The CDR3 is made up of 14 amino acids. Germline V gene sequence: CDR1 MDHEN, CDR2 SYDVKM. The V and J ends lost 5 bases and 3 bases, in that order; junction bases with no gene match: 4. The CDR3 coding sequence is TGTGCCAGCAGTAGGACAGGGGGATTCTACGAGCAGTACTTC. This encodes CASSRTGGFYEQYF.